This T cell receptor beta chain is drawn from a study of tumor-infiltrating lymphocytes in localized non-small cell lung cancer. Turning to the study itself: Patients included smokers and never-smokers with various histologies, some sampled after neoadjuvant chemotherapy.

TCRdb's table, derived via immunoSEQ multiplex PCR, lists solely in-frame clones and lacks some. The data hold over 10,000 clones, with 70% to 90% observed a single time. Points on this clone: The antigen is undetermined.

Study-level findings and limits: TCRbeta sequencing showed higher T cell infiltration in tumors than uninvolved lung. No T-cell fraction difference was seen between IM1 and IM2 tumors.

Sequenced sample: uninvolved lung tissue not adjacent to the tumor. The sequence was collected from a human donor with non-small cell lung cancer.

The CDR3 DNA follows: TGTGCCTGGGGGACAGCTAATTCACCCCTCCACTTT. Translation: CAWGTANSPLHF. The chain uses TRBV30 and TRBJ1-6; the match to TRBD1 covers 7 bases. With V trimmed by 5 bases and J by 6 bases, 1 base remained unmatched. Per germline, CDR1 GTSNPN and CDR2 SVGIG (reference sequence). The CDR3 has 12 residues. Combining the CDR3 with reference TRBV30 and TRBJ1-6 gives the whole variable domain SQTIHQWPATLVQPVGSPLSLECTVEGTSNPNLYWYRQAAGRGLQLLFYSVGIGQISSEVPQNLSASRPQDRQFILSSKKLLLSDSGFYLCAWGTANSPLHFGNGTRLTVT.